This is a list of T cell receptor beta chains from one sample in a study of T cells in Graves' hyperthyroidism and ophthalmopathy. TCRdb called the multiplex PCR reads again in MiXCR, with one record for every CDR3 protein. The sample lists some 400,000 distinct CDR3 sequences, approximately 19% seen once, with about 3.7% in the top ten. Material: blood. Receptors were obtained from a woman aged 18-35 years with Graves' hyperthyroidism. Each CDR3 is given with its conserved first and last residue. The D gene is left open where the match is weak. Clone size is shown for a subset of rows, as once, few, many or a class of expanded clone.

D gene	clone size	V gene	J gene	CDR3 DNA	CDR3 protein
TRBD1	many	TRBV5-1	TRBJ1-2	TGCGCCAGCAGGACAGGGGATGGCTACACCTTC	CASRTGDGYTF
NA	NA	TRBV6-2/TRBV6-3	TRBJ1-1	TGTGCCAGCAGTTTCCCGCCCCCCGGGGGAAGTGGGACTGAAGCTTTCTTT	CASSFPPPGGSGTEAFF
NA	NA	TRBV11-1	TRBJ1-3	TGTGCCAGCAGCCCCCTTCTGCGGGGGACATCTGGAAACACCATATATTTT	CASSPLLRGTSGNTIYF
TRBD1	many	TRBV28	TRBJ1-1	TGTGCCAGCAGCAACCCGGGACAGGGGGACACTGAAGCTTTCTTT	CASSNPGQGDTEAFF
NA	NA	TRBV4-1	TRBJ1-2	TGCGCCAGCAGCCAACAGGCCTCTAACTATGGCTACACCTTC	CASSQQASNYGYTF
NA	many	TRBV30	TRBJ1-2	TGTGCCTGGAGTGTACCCCCAGGGATAGGAGTAGATGGCTACACCTTC	CAWSVPPGIGVDGYTF
NA	NA	TRBV2	TRBJ2-2	TGTGCCAGCAGTGAACAGGGGTTTAACGGGGAGCTGTTTTTT	CASSEQGFNGELFF
NA	few	TRBV18	TRBJ2-7	TGTGCCAGCTCACCACGGCAGGGTATGGAGCAGTACTTC	CASSPRQGMEQYF
TRBD1	NA	TRBV10-3	TRBJ1-2	TGTGCCATATCTGCCGGGACAGGGAACTATGGCTACACCTTC	CAISAGTGNYGYTF
NA	many	TRBV27	TRBJ2-2	TGTGCCAGCAGTTTATCTTTGCACAGGGAGCTGTTTTTT	CASSLSLHRELFF
NA	many	TRBV2	TRBJ1-1	TGTGCCGGGGGGCTGGACACTGAAGCTTTCTTT	CAGGLDTEAFF
NA	many	TRBV5-8	TRBJ2-7	TGTGCCAGCAGCTTCCCATGGGTGAGACTGAGCTCCTACGAGCAGTACTTC	CASSFPWVRLSSYEQYF
NA	many	TRBV6-4	TRBJ1-1	TGTGCCAGCCAGGCATCCGCCTCCACTGAAGCTTTCTTT	CASQASASTEAFF
NA	many	TRBV12-3/TRBV12-4	TRBJ1-2	TGTGCCAGCAGCAACACAACGCGGGGCTACACCTTC	CASSNTTRGYTF
TRBD1	many	TRBV7-7	TRBJ2-5	TGTGCTAGCAGCCGCGCCTTTTCCCCCAGCAGGGGGGAGACCCAGTACTTC	CASSRAFSPSRGETQYF
TRBD1	NA	TRBV20-1	TRBJ1-6	TGCAGTGCTCACAGGGGAGCAGGAGGAAGCTCACCCCTCCACTTT	CSAHRGAGGSSPLHF
TRBD2	many	TRBV6-5	TRBJ2-7	TGTGCCAGCAGACGGCTAGCGGGGGACTTCTACGAGCAGTACTTC	CASRRLAGDFYEQYF
NA	NA	TRBV5-1	TRBJ2-7	TGCGCCAGCAGCTTGAGCAGCCCCTCCTACGAGCAGTACTTC	CASSLSSPSYEQYF
NA	NA	TRBV6-5	TRBJ1-1	TGTGCCAGCAGTTACTCTTGGGATGGGGCGGACACTGAAGCTTTCTTT	CASSYSWDGADTEAFF
NA	many	TRBV6-2/TRBV6-3	TRBJ1-5	TGTGCCAGCAGGGTTATTTATAGCAATCAGCCCCAGCATTTT	CASRVIYSNQPQHF
NA	many	TRBV5-1	TRBJ2-7	TGCGCCAGCAGCTTGGGAAGGCAGGGGTACTACGAGCAGTACTTC	CASSLGRQGYYEQYF
TRBD2	NA	TRBV24-1	TRBJ2-7	TGTGCCACCAGTGATCTAGCGGGAGGGCGGTACGAGCAGTACTTC	CATSDLAGGRYEQYF
NA	NA	TRBV12-3/TRBV12-4	TRBJ1-5	TGTGTCAGCAGCCCGGCCGAGGGGAGCAATCATCCCCAGCATTTT	CVSSPAEGSNHPQHF
NA	many	TRBV7-2	TRBJ1-1	TGTGCCAGCAGCTTAGCGCATACGATGAACACTGAAGCTTTCTTT	CASSLAHTMNTEAFF
NA	many	TRBV7-8	TRBJ2-7	TGTGCCAGCAGCTTAGAGGTCCGGTTTTACGAGCAGTACTTC	CASSLEVRFYEQYF
NA	few	TRBV5-1	TRBJ2-5	TGCGCCAGCAGCTTGACAGTCGGCAGTGGAGAGACCCAGTACTTC	CASSLTVGSGETQYF
NA	many	TRBV12-3/TRBV12-4	TRBJ2-7	TGTGCCAGCAGTTCGGAATACGAGCAGTACTTC	CASSSEYEQYF
NA	many	TRBV5-1	TRBJ1-2	TGCGCCAGCAGCAAAGATGGGCGTGTAGTAATCTATGGCTACACCTTC	CASSKDGRVVIYGYTF
NA	many	TRBV29-1	TRBJ2-6	TGCAGCGTTGCAGGGAATGGGGCCAACGTCCTGACTTTC	CSVAGNGANVLTF
NA	NA	TRBV18	TRBJ2-3	TGTGCCAGCTCACCACCGGGACGGTCTAGTAGGCAGTATTTT	CASSPPGRSSRQYF
NA	many	TRBV6-1	TRBJ1-1	TGTGCCAGCAGTGAATCCTCGGGGGGCGCGCCTGAAGCTTTCTTT	CASSESSGGAPEAFF
NA	many	TRBV2	TRBJ2-6	TGTGTCTCGCCAGCTGGGGCCAACGTCCTGACTTTC	CVSPAGANVLTF